This record concerns one TCR beta chain sequence. Its ends do not fully match the called genes, so a read error is possible. The sample, blood from the first hyperthyroidism diagnosis, precedes any ophthalmopathy symptoms. The CDR3 consists of 16 residues. CDR1 is ENHRY, CDR2 SYGVKD, per germline. The data were obtained in a study of T cells in Graves' hyperthyroidism and ophthalmopathy. Researchers amplified the TCR beta CDR3 regions from RNA transcripts. A first-round RT-PCR of the TCR CDR3 used the HTBI primer set. TCRdb re-analysed the multiplex PCR reads in MiXCR, keeping a single row per CDR3 protein. The table records roughly 250,000 distinct CDR3 sequences, roughly 15% of them present only once.

This chain links TRBV10-3 with TRBJ2-7; D might be TRBD1 or TRBD2, each matching 5 bases. The sequence was obtained from a woman aged 40 to 50 with Graves' hyperthyroidism that later progressed to Graves' ophthalmopathy. Source material: blood. The CDR3 loop is CAVSGGVRRNLYEQYF. Written as DNA, the CDR3 is TGTGCCGTCAGTGGGGGAGTTCGCAGGAACCTCTACGAGCAGTACTTC.